The table lists the clone carrying this T cell receptor (beta chain) with many counts. The data were obtained in a study of regulatory T cells in long-lasting Graves disease. Time point defined: newly diagnosed GD, antithyroid drugs for less than 3 months. PBMC RNA was the source of the TCR library. Investigators prepared the TCR beta libraries by applying iRepertoire HTBI primers and Arm-PCR of CDR3 regions. TCRdb analysed the multiplex PCR reads with MiXCR anew, one entry per CDR3 protein. This sample carries a few hundred thousand distinct CDR3 sequences, approximately 19% of them seen once, and the ten largest clones take about 11%. This sample was shared with a second study, whose subject was T cells in Graves' hyperthyroidism and ophthalmopathy. That work states: Most thyroid-expanded clonotypes above 0.001 were also found in blood. Median prediction lead before ophthalmopathy onset was about 6.3 months with the model.

The sequences come from peripheral blood mononuclear cells (PBMCs), collected at new diagnosis, from a patient treated with antithyroid drugs. This sequence originates from a woman in her twenties or thirties with Graves disease.

The CDR3 DNA is TGTGCCAGCAGTTTACAGGGGGCTTTGGGTGGAAACACCATATATTTT. It encodes CASSLQGALGGNTIYF. The chain carries TRBV6-5 and TRBJ1-3, with TRBD1 matching over 9 bases. Losses at the gene ends were 4 bases for V and 3 bases for J; bases not matched to a gene: 7. The germline V gene has CDR1 MNHEY and CDR2 SVGAGI. This CDR3 contains 16 residues.